Following are 2 T cell receptor beta chains from one sample sequenced in a study of T cell responses to AZD1222 COVID-19 vaccine. Data came from immunoSEQ multiplex PCR; TCRdb stores just in-frame clones and leaves some out. The table shows about 130,000 clones, with roughly 90% occurring only once. Source: peripheral blood, taken on day 0 of AZD1222 vaccination. These TCRs come from an adult in good health.

The chain joins TRBV29-1 to TRBJ1-5; a possible D gene is TRBD1 (5 bases). Germline V lookup: CDR1 SQVTM, CDR2 ANQGSEA. V lost 4 bases to trimming and J lost 6 bases, with 13 bases between them. This CDR3 has 13 amino acids. The DNA for the CDR3 is TGCAGCGTTGTCGGGCAGGGCGGTCAGCCCCAGCATTTT. Its protein product is CSVVGQGGQPQHF.

This chain uses TRBV28 with TRBJ1-5; the D gene is possibly TRBD1 (5 bases). This CDR3 comprises 15 residues. Per the germline V gene, CDR1 is MDHEN and CDR2 is SYDVKM. V lost 7 bases and J lost 2, with 15 bases in between. The CDR3 reads CASIRGGSGNQPQHF. The DNA for the CDR3 is TGTGCCAGCATCCGTGGGGGGTCGGGCAATCAGCCCCAGCATTTT. Full variable domain (remainder filled in from reference TRBV28 and TRBJ1-5): DVKVTQSSRYLVKRTGEKVFLECVQDMDHENMFWYRQDPGLGLRLIYFSYDVKMKEKGDIPEGYSVSREKKERFSLILESASTNQTSMYLCASIRGGSGNQPQHFGDGTRLSIL.